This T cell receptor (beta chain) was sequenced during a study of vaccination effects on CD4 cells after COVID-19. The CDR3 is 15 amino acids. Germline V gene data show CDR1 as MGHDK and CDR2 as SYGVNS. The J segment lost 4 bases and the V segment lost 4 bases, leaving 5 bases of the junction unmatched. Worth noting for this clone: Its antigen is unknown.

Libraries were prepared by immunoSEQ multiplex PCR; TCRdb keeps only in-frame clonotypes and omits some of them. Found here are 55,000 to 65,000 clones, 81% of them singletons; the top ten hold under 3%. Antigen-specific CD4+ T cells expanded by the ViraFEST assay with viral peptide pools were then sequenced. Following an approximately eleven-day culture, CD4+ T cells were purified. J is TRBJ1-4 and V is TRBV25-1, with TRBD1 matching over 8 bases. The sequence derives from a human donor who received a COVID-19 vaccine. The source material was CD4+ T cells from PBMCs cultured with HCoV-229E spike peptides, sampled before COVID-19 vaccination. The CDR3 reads CASSGAGGNNEKLFF. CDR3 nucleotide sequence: TGTGCCAGCAGTGGGGCAGGGGGCAATAATGAAAAACTGTTTTTT.